The 10 T cell receptor beta chains listed next were all sequenced from one sample in a study of T-cell reconstitution after alpha-beta-depleted transplantation in children. It was with unique molecular identifiers that the TCRbeta library was prepared. TCRdb itself ran the PCR reads through MiXCR, one entry per CDR3 protein. The table includes around 410,000 distinct CDR3 sequences, roughly 11% detected once. This sample comprised PBMCs from the stem cell graft donor, obtained from the stem cell graft. Receptors were obtained from a human donor who donated a stem cell graft to a child with acute myeloid leukemia.

This rearrangement joins TRBV6-5 to TRBJ1-1, with D possibly TRBD1 on 5 matching bases. This CDR3 is built from 15 residues. From germline, CDR1 is MNHEY and CDR2 SVGAGI. The V end lost 7 bases, the J end lost 5 bases, and 20 bases lay between the germline ends. The CDR3 spells CASKFRSSGSTEAFF. The CDR3 DNA reads TGTGCCAGCAAGTTCCGGAGCTCAGGGTCGACTGAAGCTTTCTTT.

The chain combines TRBV5-1 with TRBJ2-1, with 9 positions matching TRBD1. V dropped 1 base and J dropped 8; count of bases not matched to a gene: 10. The CDR3 totals 16 residues. From germline, CDR1 is SGHRS and CDR2 YFSETQ. In DNA form, the CDR3 reads TGCGCCAGCAGCTTGTACCCCCGGGACAGGGTCGATGAGCAGTTCTTC. Amino acids: CASSLYPRDRVDEQFF. Using reference TRBV5-1 and TRBJ2-1 for the parts outside the CDR3, the full variable domain is KAGVTQTPRYLIKTRGQQVTLSCSPISGHRSVSWYQQTPGQGLQFLFEYFSETQRNKGNFPGRFSGRQFSNSRSEMNVSTLELGDSALYLCASSLYPRDRVDEQFFGPGTRLTVL.

The rearrangement joins TRBV9 to TRBJ1-2; D unresolved. This CDR3 comprises 15 residues. V was trimmed by 4 bases and J by 4 bases, leaving 17 bases between them. Germline loops: CDR1 SGDLS, CDR2 YYNGEE. The CDR3, as DNA: TGTGCCAGCAGCTATGGGTCCCTCTCGATCTATGGCTACACCTTC. This codes for CASSYGSLSIYGYTF.

The rearrangement uses TRBV6-6 and TRBJ2-7; D remains unclear. This CDR3 contains 13 residues. The germline V and J ends were trimmed by 2 bases and 0 bases, with 5 bases remaining between them. Germline-derived CDR1 and CDR2 are MNHNY and SVGAGI (reference sequence). CDR3 loop: CASSYDASYEQYV. In nucleotides, the CDR3 is TGTGCCAGCAGTTACGACGCCTCCTACGAGCAGTACGTC.

The V gene is TRBV12-3 or TRBV12-4, the J gene TRBJ2-4, with TRBD1 matching over 9 bases. There are 14 residues in the CDR3. V lost 5 bases, J lost 6 bases, and 5 bases stayed unmatched. The CDR3, as DNA: TGTGCCAGCAGTATCGGACAGGGGTTAAACATTCAGTACTTC. This encodes CASSIGQGLNIQYF.

This clonotype showed up just a few times. In DNA form, the CDR3 reads TGTGCCAGCAGTCGATACCCTACTAATGAAAAACTGTTTTTT. This translates into CASSRYPTNEKLFF. V usage is TRBV6-1 and J usage is TRBJ1-4, with D hard to call. The CDR3 loop spans 14 amino acids. The germline gives CDR1 MNHNS, CDR2 SASEGT. Trimming took off 5 bases at V and 2 bases at J, with 9 bases between the two ends.

As concerns this clonotype: Sequence at one end of the junction differs from germline and may be a read error. The rearrangement links TRBV7-2 to TRBJ2-7, with D perhaps matching TRBD2 (6 bases). Germline values: CDR1 SGHTA, CDR2 FQGNSA. The length of the CDR3 is 14 residues. CDR3 nucleotide sequence: TGTGCCAGCAGGGCGCGGGAATCCTCCCACGAGCAGTACTTC. It yields the protein CASRARESSHEQYF.

This chain links TRBV6-5 with TRBJ1-5; D not certain. The germline CDR1 and CDR2 sequences are MNHEY and SVGAGI. The CDR3 covers 15 residues. Trimming took off 4 bases at V and 0 bases at J, with 10 bases between the two ends. Here the CDR3 DNA reads TGTGCCAGCAGTTCCGGACTTAATAGCAATCAGCCCCAGCATTTT. It is translated as CASSSGLNSNQPQHF.

The J gene is TRBJ1-1, the V gene TRBV5-5; TRBD1 is a possible D gene (5 bases). The germline V gene encodes CDR1 SGHKS and CDR2 YYEKEE (reference sequence). The CDR3 is 15 residues long. The germline V and J ends were trimmed by 4 bases and 5 bases, with 18 bases remaining between them. DNA for the CDR3: TGTGCCAGCAGCCCCGAGGGACGGGGAGAGACTGAAGCTTTCTTT. Translating gives CASSPEGRGETEAFF.

This rearrangement joins TRBV20-1 to TRBJ1-1; a weak D match, TRBD1 (6 bases). V was shortened by 3 bases and J by 4 bases, with 12 bases between the two germline ends. Germline CDR1 reads DFQATT; CDR2 reads SNEGSKA (reference sequence). The CDR3 spans 13 residues. The CDR3 loop reads CSASKGGITEAFF. The CDR3, as DNA: TGCAGTGCTAGTAAGGGGGGTATCACTGAAGCTTTCTTT.